Described below is a single T cell receptor beta chain sequence and its context. Its antigen is still unknown. The TCR alpha and TCR beta cDNA libraries, bearing sample barcodes and UMIs, were generated by 5'RACE using constant-segment primers. TCRdb itself ran the 5' RACE reads through MiXCR, one entry per CDR3 protein. The sample shows approximately 490,000 distinct CDR3 sequences, around 20% of them seen only once. The CDR3 loop spans 16 amino acids. The germline gives CDR1 SGHTA, CDR2 FQGTGA. With 5 bases clipped from V and 1 base from J, the junction kept 10 bases outside the gene matches. The sample originates from a study of T-cell memory formation after mild COVID-19. The study's findings and limits: Mainly CM and EM harbored the contracting CD4+ clones; mainly EMRA harbored the CD8+ ones. Pre-infection memory harbored some responding clones, suggesting cross-reactive memory joined.

This clonotype was obtained from an adult woman who had mild COVID-19 (a few samples of this study predate the infection). Cell type and time point are not known. Sequenced: PBMCs or a T cell subset sorted from them (not recorded which). V usage is TRBV7-3 and J usage is TRBJ2-5; 7 bases are a match to TRBD2. For the CDR3, the DNA is TGTGCCAGCAGCGAACAGCCGGGAGGCCCCCAAGAGACCCAGTACTTC. It translates to CASSEQPGGPQETQYF.